Sequencing of this T cell receptor (beta chain) was carried out in a study of cytotoxic CD8 clonotypes in ibrutinib-treated CLL. Study-wide background: A mean of around 250,000 productive templates and over 75,000 productive rearrangements was obtained per sample.

The CDR3 covers 10 residues. The V end lost 6 bases, the J end lost 5 bases, and 3 bases lay between the germline ends. Germline loops: CDR1 MDHEN, CDR2 SYDVKM. Depth targeted 1 in 200,000 to 1 in 1 million T cells, averaging 10x coverage per clonotype. TCRdb keeps only in-frame clones here, not all; method: immunoSEQ multiplex PCR. The table lists some 92,000 clones, 60% to 80% of them singletons, with around 24% in the top ten. The sequences come from PBMCs, collected after 24 months of ibrutinib treatment. V usage is TRBV28 and J usage is TRBJ2-3, with unresolved D. This receptor was identified in a human donor with chronic lymphocytic leukemia. CDR3 nucleotides: TGTGCCAGCAGGCAAGATACGCAGTATTTT. This encodes CASRQDTQYF. Combining the CDR3 with reference TRBV28 and TRBJ2-3 gives the whole variable domain DVKVTQSSRYLVKRTGEKVFLECVQDMDHENMFWYRQDPGLGLRLIYFSYDVKMKEKGDIPEGYSVSREKKERFSLILESASTNQTSMYLCASRQDTQYFGPGTRLTVL.